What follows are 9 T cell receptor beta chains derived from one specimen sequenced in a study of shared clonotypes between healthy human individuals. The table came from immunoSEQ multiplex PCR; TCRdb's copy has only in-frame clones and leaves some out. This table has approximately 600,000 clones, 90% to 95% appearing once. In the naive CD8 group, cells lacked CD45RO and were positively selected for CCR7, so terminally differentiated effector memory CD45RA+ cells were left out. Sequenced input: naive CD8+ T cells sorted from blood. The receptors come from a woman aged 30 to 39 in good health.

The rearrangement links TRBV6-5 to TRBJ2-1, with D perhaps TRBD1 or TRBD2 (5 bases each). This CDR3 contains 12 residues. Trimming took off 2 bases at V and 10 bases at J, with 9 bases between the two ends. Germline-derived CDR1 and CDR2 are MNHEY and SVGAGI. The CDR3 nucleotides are TGTGCCAGCAGTTACCGGGGCTTCGAGCAGTTCTTC. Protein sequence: CASSYRGFEQFF.

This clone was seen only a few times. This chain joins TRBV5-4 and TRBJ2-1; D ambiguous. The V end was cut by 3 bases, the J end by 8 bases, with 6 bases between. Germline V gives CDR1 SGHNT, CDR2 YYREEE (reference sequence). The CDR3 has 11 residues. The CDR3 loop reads CASSSEHEQFF. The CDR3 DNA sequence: TGTGCCAGCAGCTCGGAACATGAGCAGTTCTTC.

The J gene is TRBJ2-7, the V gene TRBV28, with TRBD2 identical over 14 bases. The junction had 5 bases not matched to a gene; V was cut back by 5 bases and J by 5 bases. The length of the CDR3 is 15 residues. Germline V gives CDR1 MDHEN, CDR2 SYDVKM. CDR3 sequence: CASSVLTSGRDEQYF. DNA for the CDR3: TGTGCCAGCAGTGTCCTGACTAGCGGGAGGGACGAGCAGTACTTC.

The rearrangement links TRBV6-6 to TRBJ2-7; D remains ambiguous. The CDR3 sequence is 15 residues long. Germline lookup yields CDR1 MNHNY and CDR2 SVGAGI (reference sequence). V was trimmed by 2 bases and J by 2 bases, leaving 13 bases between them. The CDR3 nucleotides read TGTGCCAGCAGTTACATAACGGGTTACACCTACGAGCAGTACTTC. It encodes CASSYITGYTYEQYF.

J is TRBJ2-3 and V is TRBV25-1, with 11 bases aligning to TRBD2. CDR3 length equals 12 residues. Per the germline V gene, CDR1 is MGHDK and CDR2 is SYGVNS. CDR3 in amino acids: CAVAGGPDTQYF. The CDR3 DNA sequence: TGTGCGGTAGCGGGAGGGCCAGATACGCAGTATTTT.

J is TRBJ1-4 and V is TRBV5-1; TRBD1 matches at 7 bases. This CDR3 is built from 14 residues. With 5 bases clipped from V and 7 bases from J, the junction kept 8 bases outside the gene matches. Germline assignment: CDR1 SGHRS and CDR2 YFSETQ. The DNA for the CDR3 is TGCGCCAGCAGTATACAGGGGCAGGGTGAAAAACTGTTTTTT. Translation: CASSIQGQGEKLFF.

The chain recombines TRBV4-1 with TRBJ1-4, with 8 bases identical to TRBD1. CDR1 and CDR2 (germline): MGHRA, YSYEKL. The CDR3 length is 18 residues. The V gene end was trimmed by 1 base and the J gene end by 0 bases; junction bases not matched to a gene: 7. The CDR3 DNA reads TGCGCCAGCAGCCAAGCTGGACAGGGCTATGCAACTAATGAAAAACTGTTTTTT. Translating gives CASSQAGQGYATNEKLFF.

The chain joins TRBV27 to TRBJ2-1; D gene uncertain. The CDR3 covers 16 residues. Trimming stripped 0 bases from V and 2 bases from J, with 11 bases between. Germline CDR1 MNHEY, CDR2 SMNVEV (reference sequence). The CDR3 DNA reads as TGTGCCAGCAGTTTATCGACGGCGGTCCCCTACAATGAGCAGTTCTTC. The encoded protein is CASSLSTAVPYNEQFF.

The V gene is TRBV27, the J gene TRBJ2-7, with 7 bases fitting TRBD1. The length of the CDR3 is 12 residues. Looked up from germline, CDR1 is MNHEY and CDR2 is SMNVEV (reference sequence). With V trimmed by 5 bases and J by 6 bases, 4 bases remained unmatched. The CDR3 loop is CASSLTGVEQYF. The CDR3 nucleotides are TGTGCCAGCAGTCTCACAGGGGTCGAGCAGTACTTC.